The rows below give T cell receptor beta chains drawn from one sample of a study of T cells in Graves' hyperthyroidism and ophthalmopathy. TCRdb re-called the multiplex PCR reads with MiXCR, one entry per CDR3 protein. Of 300,000 to 400,000 distinct CDR3 sequences in the sample, under 25% are singletons; the top ten hold about 50%. What was sequenced was blood. The receptors originated from a woman aged 50 to 60 with Graves' hyperthyroidism. CDR3s include the opening cysteine and the closing phenylalanine or tryptophan. Fields, in order: V gene, clone size, D gene, J gene, CDR3 DNA, CDR3 protein. D genes are given only for firm matches. Some rows mark clone size as missing; the rest say once, few, many or name a class of expanded clone.

>TRBV20-1|many|NA|TRBJ2-7
TGCAGTGCTAGAGGGAAGAGCGGCTCCTACGAGCAGTACTTC
CSARGKSGSYEQYF
>TRBV19|many|TRBD1|TRBJ1-5
TGTGCCAGTAGTGCCGGGACAGGGAGTCAGCCCCAGCATTTT
CASSAGTGSQPQHF
>TRBV14|NA|NA|TRBJ1-6
TGTGCCAGCAGTCCACAAATTTCCTCACCCCTCCACTTT
CASSPQISSPLHF
>TRBV5-1|many|TRBD1|TRBJ2-7
TGCGCCAGCAGCTTGGCAGGACAGGATTACGAGCAGTACTTC
CASSLAGQDYEQYF
>TRBV3-1|many|TRBD1|TRBJ2-7
TGTGCCAGCACCAACCAAGGAGTCGGCAGGGGGCACGAGCAGTACTTC
CASTNQGVGRGHEQYF
>TRBV9|NA|NA|TRBJ2-3
TGTGCCAGCAGCTGGGACACTCGCACAGATACGCAGTATTTT
CASSWDTRTDTQYF
>TRBV7-8|many|TRBD1|TRBJ2-5
TGTGCCAGCAGCTTAGGAAAAACAGGGGGCGCGGAGACCCAGTACTTC
CASSLGKTGGAETQYF
>TRBV6-1|NA|NA|TRBJ2-5
TGTGCCAGCACGGGGTGGGGGGCAGGGGAGACCCAGTACTTC
CASTGWGAGETQYF
>TRBV20-1|many|NA|TRBJ2-1
TGCAGTGTACTGGGAATAGCCGTAGCCAATGAGCAGTTCTTC
CSVLGIAVANEQFF
>TRBV10-1|few|NA|TRBJ2-2
TGCGCCAGCAGTGAATATTCCGGCAGGGCCGGGGAGCTGTTTTTT
CASSEYSGRAGELFF
>TRBV30|many|NA|TRBJ1-5
TGTGCCTGGAGTGTAGGTACGATAAACGGGCCCCAGCATTTT
CAWSVGTINGPQHF
>TRBV2|NA|TRBD2|TRBJ2-7
TGTGCCAGCAGTGAAGCTGTAAGCGGGGGCCGCTCCTACGAGCAGTACTTC
CASSEAVSGGRSYEQYF
>TRBV6-1|NA|NA|TRBJ2-4
TGTGCCAGCAGTGAAGATCACCGACCAGCCAAAAACATTCAGTACTTC
CASSEDHRPAKNIQYF
>TRBV28|many|TRBD2|TRBJ2-1
TGTGCCAGCAGTTCAGCGGGGGGGCAAAATGAGCAGTTCTTC
CASSSAGGQNEQFF
>TRBV18|NA|TRBD2|TRBJ2-7
TGTGCCAGCTCACCAAAGAATAGGGACACTGGGACTAGCGGCTACGAGCAGTACTTC
CASSPKNRDTGTSGYEQYF
>TRBV10-3|few|TRBD1|TRBJ2-1
TGTGCCATCAGTGACCGGACAGGGAGAGTGAATGAGCAGTTCTTC
CAISDRTGRVNEQFF
>TRBV6-1|many|NA|TRBJ1-1
TGTGCCAGCACAACCCCGTGGAACACTGAAGCTTTCTTT
CASTTPWNTEAFF
>TRBV2|many|NA|TRBJ2-2
TGTGCCAGCAGTGAGACGGGCCCTCTCAACACCGGGGAGCTGTTTTTT
CASSETGPLNTGELFF
>TRBV18|many|NA|TRBJ2-7
TGTGCCAGCCGCGAGGTAGTTACCCACGAGCAGTACTTC
CASREVVTHEQYF
>TRBV28|many|NA|TRBJ2-1
TGTGCCAGCAGTTTACTGGAACCACACAATGAGCAGTTCTTC
CASSLLEPHNEQFF
>TRBV4-1|many|NA|TRBJ1-1
TGCGCCAGCAGCCAGGCCCGGAAACAGATGAACACTGAAGCTTTCTTT
CASSQARKQMNTEAFF
>TRBV15|NA|TRBD1|TRBJ1-1
TGTGCCACCAGCAGAGATCTCAGGGGGGGGATGAACACTGAAGCTTTCTTT
CATSRDLRGGMNTEAFF
>TRBV2|many|NA|TRBJ1-5
TGTGCCAGTGGACGGTACAATCAGCCCCAGCATTTT
CASGRYNQPQHF
>TRBV10-3|NA|TRBD1|TRBJ2-7
TGTGCCTCATCCAGGGTGGGGTTCGGGACAGGGGAGAACGAGCAGTACTTC
CASSRVGFGTGENEQYF
>TRBV12-3/TRBV12-4|NA|TRBD2|TRBJ2-3
TGTGCCAGCACTAGCGGATCCACAGATACGCAGTATTTT
CASTSGSTDTQYF
>TRBV19|many|NA|TRBJ2-3
TGTGCCAGTAGTCCGGGGTTACACACAGATACGCAGTATTTT
CASSPGLHTDTQYF
>TRBV6-1|many|NA|TRBJ1-1
TGTGCCAGCAGTGAAGTACGCGGGAACACTGAAGCTTTCTTT
CASSEVRGNTEAFF
>TRBV12-3/TRBV12-4|many|TRBD2|TRBJ2-5
TGTGCCAGCAGTTTAGCGGGGAGGTCTAGCGGGGGTCAGACCCAGTACTTC
CASSLAGRSSGGQTQYF
>TRBV20-1|once|NA|TRBJ1-2
TGCAGTGCTAGTTTGGCTGGCTACACCTTC
CSASLAGYTF
>TRBV9|NA|NA|TRBJ2-7
TGTGCCAGCAGCCGAGAGGGACAACCCCACGAGCAGTACTTC
CASSREGQPHEQYF
>TRBV30|NA|TRBD1|TRBJ1-3
TGTGCCTGGAGTGCAGCCGGGACAGGGGGCTTTGGAAACACCATATATTTT
CAWSAAGTGGFGNTIYF
>TRBV20-1|many|NA|TRBJ2-6
TGCCTAGTAAGACCCCTGCGAGGGGCCAACGTCCTGACTTTC
CLVRPLRGANVLTF
>TRBV20-1|NA|TRBD2|TRBJ2-1
TGCAGTGCTAGAGATTGGGCTAGCGGGGGGGATAGGTCCTACAATGAGCAGTTCTTC
CSARDWASGGDRSYNEQFF
>TRBV30|NA|NA|TRBJ2-5
TGTGCCTGGAGTGTACTGGCAGGGGGGGAGACCCAGTACTTC
CAWSVLAGGETQYF
>TRBV25-1|few|NA|TRBJ2-1
TGTGCCAGCAGTGAATATATAGTAGGGAAGGGGTCCTACAGTGAGCAGTTCTTC
CASSEYIVGKGSYSEQFF
>TRBV7-9|many|NA|TRBJ2-7
TGTGCCAGCAGCGGCCGGACAGTCTCCTACGAGCAGTACTTC
CASSGRTVSYEQYF
>TRBV6-1|NA|TRBD2|TRBJ2-1
TGTGCCAGCAGTATAGGACTAGCGGGAGAGATCCATGAGCAGTTCTTC
CASSIGLAGEIHEQFF
>TRBV20-1|NA|NA|TRBJ2-7
TGCAGTGCTAGAACCGGGAGCCTCTACGAGCAGTACTTC
CSARTGSLYEQYF
>TRBV27|NA|NA|TRBJ1-5
TGTGCCAGCAGTTTATTCGGCCAGAGCAATCAGCCCCAGCATTTT
CASSLFGQSNQPQHF
>TRBV28|few|TRBD2|TRBJ2-1
TGTGCCAGCAGTTTACCCCCGGGACTAGCGACTCTCCTTTACAATGAGCAGTTCTTC
CASSLPPGLATLLYNEQFF
>TRBV12-3/TRBV12-4|many|NA|TRBJ2-5
TGTGCCAGCAAACCCCTGGGGGACCAAGAGACCCAGTACTTC
CASKPLGDQETQYF
>TRBV20-1|many|TRBD2|TRBJ2-3
TGCAGTGCTGGGACTAGCTCAGATACGCAGTATTTT
CSAGTSSDTQYF
>TRBV10-3|NA|TRBD1|TRBJ2-1
TGTGCCATCAGTGAGTCCGGGACAGGGGGGAGGAATGAGCAGTTCTTC
CAISESGTGGRNEQFF
>TRBV11-1|many|TRBD1|TRBJ2-1
TGTGCCAGCAGCTTCCAGACAGGGGCGAGGGAGCAGTTCTTC
CASSFQTGAREQFF
>TRBV11-2|many|NA|TRBJ2-1
TGTGCCAGCAGCTTAGCCTACAGTGAGCAGTTCTTC
CASSLAYSEQFF
>TRBV6-2/TRBV6-3|few|NA|TRBJ2-3
TGTGCCAGCACTTTCGGGAGTGGAACGCAGTATTTT
CASTFGSGTQYF
>TRBV2|many|NA|TRBJ1-5
TGTGCCAGCAGTGCGGTCAGTAATAGCAATCAGCCCCAGCATTTT
CASSAVSNSNQPQHF
>TRBV6-2/TRBV6-3|NA|TRBD1|TRBJ1-5
TGTGCCAGCAGTTTAGGTGCAGGGGGCACTCAGCCCCAGCATTTT
CASSLGAGGTQPQHF
>TRBV20-1|few|TRBD2|TRBJ2-7
TGCAGTGCCGGGACTACCAGCTCCTACGAGCAGTACTTC
CSAGTTSSYEQYF
>TRBV7-3|many|TRBD1|TRBJ2-1
TGTGCCAGCAGTCTCCGGGCCGGGACAGGGAACAATGAGCAGTTCTTC
CASSLRAGTGNNEQFF
>TRBV20-1|NA|NA|TRBJ1-5
TGCAGTGCCCCTGGACTTGGCAATCAGCCCCAGCATTTT
CSAPGLGNQPQHF
>TRBV2|once|NA|TRBJ2-3
TGTGCCAGCAGTGAAGGGACAGCTAGCACAGATACGCAGTATTTT
CASSEGTASTDTQYF
>TRBV11-2|few|TRBD2|TRBJ2-7
TGTGCCAGCAGCACAGGACTAGCGGGGTCAGCGTACTTC
CASSTGLAGSAYF
>TRBV29-1|many|TRBD2|TRBJ2-7
TGCAGCGTTAAGGGCGGGACTAGCGGACCCTACGAGCAGTACTTC
CSVKGGTSGPYEQYF
>TRBV4-2|many|NA|TRBJ1-5
TGTGCCAGCAGCCCCGATCCGTGGGGCAATCAGCCCCAGCATTTT
CASSPDPWGNQPQHF
>TRBV14|many|NA|TRBJ1-2
TGTGCCAGCAGCCAAGACCCGTCCCGGGGCGCAAACTATGGCTACACCTTC
CASSQDPSRGANYGYTF